The subject of this entry is one TCR beta chain. Its antigen remains unidentified. The CDR3 is 12 amino acids. The germline V gene encodes CDR1 SQVTM and CDR2 ANQGSEA. The V and J ends lost 4 bases and 2 bases respectively, with 8 bases between them. The data stem from a study of CD8+ T cells in alopecia areata. General observations from the study: Affected scalp, especially in alopecia totalis/universalis, had a higher clonality than normal scalp did.

cDNA reverse transcribed from extracted RNA served as the sequencing template. Sequencing was performed with immunoSEQ multiplex PCR; in TCRdb, only in-frame clones are kept and a portion is missing. Here the sample spans some 150,000 clones, about 60% being singletons. The origin of this receptor is a human donor with alopecia areata. This specimen was CD4+ T cells sorted from blood, taken at week 0. The chain joins TRBV29-1 to TRBJ2-5; D is unresolved. The CDR3 spells CSVGRQQETQYF. CDR3 DNA sequence: TGCAGCGTTGGGCGGCAGCAAGAGACCCAGTACTTC.